These 3 T cell receptor beta chains originate from one sample sequenced in a study of shared clonotypes between healthy human individuals. Clones were sequenced by immunoSEQ multiplex PCR, and TCRdb holds only the in-frame ones, with some missing. The table records 950,000 to 1,300,000 clones, 60% to 80% of them present only once. What was sequenced was memory CD4+ T cells sorted from blood. Subset of the sample: CD45RA-negative fraction. Receptors originate from a man younger than 35 in good health.

V usage is TRBV4-1 and J usage is TRBJ2-5; D not resolved. Germline V gene sequence: CDR1 MGHRA, CDR2 YSYEKL. The CDR3 contains 16 residues. The V end lost 4 bases, the J end lost 5 bases, and 20 bases lay between the germline ends. CDR3 DNA: TGCGCCAGCAGCCGCGACCCCCCTGTCGCCGGGGAGACCCAGTACTTC. Residues: CASSRDPPVAGETQYF.

Comment on this clone: A read error likely explains this, since a far larger clone differs by one base. CDR3 loop: CASSSGTSVFTGELFF. CDR3 in DNA: TGTGCCAGCAGCTCCGGGACTAGCGTTTTCACCGGGGAGCTGTTTTTT. This rearrangement joins TRBV11-2 to TRBJ2-2; 10 bases are shared with TRBD2. The germline V gene encodes CDR1 SGHAT and CDR2 FQNNGV. The CDR3 is 16 residues long. With 4 bases clipped from V and 4 bases from J, the junction kept 6 bases outside the gene matches.

This clone was seen just once. The rearrangement links TRBV25-1 to TRBJ2-7, with 8 nucleotides matching TRBD2. The ends lost 7 bases at V and 6 bases at J; junction bases unmatched: 8. The CDR3 extends over 13 amino acids. The germline CDR1 and CDR2 sequences are MGHDK and SYGVNS. For the CDR3, the DNA is TGTGCCAGCACCCCCCCGGGGGGGGGCGAGCAGTACTTC. This codes for CASTPPGGGEQYF.